These 4 T cell receptor beta chains were all obtained from the same sample, sequenced in a study of cytomegalovirus exposure and HLA in healthy donors. PCR used 60 Vbeta primers and 13 Jbeta primers. Sequenced by immunoSEQ multiplex PCR; TCRdb stores in-frame clones only, minus some. With more than 100,000 clones in the sample, the ten largest clones hold about 1.6%. The specimen sequenced was PBMCs. The receptor set was obtained from a middle-aged woman in good health and CMV-seronegative.

The rearrangement uses TRBV5-4 and TRBJ1-1, with a possible D match to TRBD1 (5 bases). Germline lookup yields CDR1 SGHNT and CDR2 YYREEE (reference sequence). The CDR3 consists of 12 residues. V lost 8 bases, J lost 4 bases, and 12 bases lay in between. The CDR3: CASKGSSTEAFF. CDR3 nucleotides: TGTGCCAGTAAGGGGTCATCCACTGAAGCTTTCTTT. Complete variable domain (other parts from reference TRBV5-4 and TRBJ1-1): ETGVTQSPTHLIKTRGQQVTLRCSSQSGHNTVSWYQQALGQGPQFIFQYYREEENGRGNFPPRFSGLQFPNYSSELNVNALELDDSALYLCASKGSSTEAFFGQGTRLTVV.

V gene TRBV28 combines with J gene TRBJ1-6; 7 bases line up with TRBD1. The germline CDR1 and CDR2 sequences are MDHEN and SYDVKM. The CDR3 covers 16 residues. Trimming cost V 8 bases and J 4 bases; bases outside gene matches: 11. CDR3 amino acids: CASGAGTASYNSPLHF. The CDR3 DNA sequence: TGTGCCAGCGGTGCCGGGACAGCCAGTTATAATTCACCCCTCCACTTT.

The V and J genes are TRBV4-3 and TRBJ2-5; TRBD2 matches 8 bases. The J call may not be correct, given that the DNA end is closer to TRBJ2-7. The CDR3 spans 17 residues. Germline V gives CDR1 LGHNA, CDR2 YSLEER. The CDR3 here is CASSQLREAGAFYEQYF. CDR3 sequence (DNA): TGCGCCAGCAGCCAGCTCCGCGAAGCGGGGGCCTTTTACGAGCAGTACTTC.

J is TRBJ2-7 and V is TRBV7-9, with D possibly TRBD2 on 6 matching bases. The CDR3 covers 15 residues. From germline, CDR1 is SEHNR and CDR2 FQNEAQ (reference sequence). Trimming took 2 bases from V and 4 from J, leaving 15 bases between them. In DNA form, the CDR3 reads TGTGCCAGCAGCTTAAGTAAAGCGGCGGGATACGAGCAGTACTTC. Its protein product is CASSLSKAAGYEQYF.